This TCR beta chain was obtained from a study of blood T cell repertoires in COVID-19. Per the germline V gene, CDR1 is SGHVS and CDR2 is FQNEAQ. The CDR3 length is 15 residues. After removal of 0 bases from V and 7 bases from J, the junction contained 4 bases not matched to a gene. Cohort placement rested on clinical history that participants reported themselves. Original processing methods: Amplifying reference gene primers gave estimates of nucleated cell counts. The repertoire was sequenced with immunoSEQ multiplex PCR; TCRdb's copy has only in-frame clones and lacks some. The D gene and trimming were derived from the DNA, and the V and J assignments and clone size from that table. The data hold 160,000 or so clones, with under 90% observed a single time.

The chain joins TRBV7-8 to TRBJ1-2; 11 positions match TRBD1. This TCR was recovered from a man aged 60 to 69 who had recovered from COVID-19. The sequenced sample consisted of PBMCs or T cells enriched from blood (not recorded which). The CDR3 region has the DNA TGTGCCAGCAGCTTAGCCGGACAGGGGGCATTTGGCTACACCTTC. Translating it yields CASSLAGQGAFGYTF.